This T cell receptor (beta chain) was documented in a study of human T cells and chemical hapten exposure. Study background: The use of 2% DPC on about 2 cm by about 2 cm of upper inner arm skin constituted sensitization. General study results and limits: Once DPC sensitization occurred, TCRs above 1 in 1000 frequency showed no change. Compared to controls, expanded TCRs made significantly more large clusters of similar CDR3s.

A single record per CDR3 protein comes from TCRdb applying MiXCR to the RACE reads. The data show some 400,000 distinct CDR3 sequences, 5% to 6.5% seen once. Only a few counts were recorded for this clonotype. What it binds is not known. Germline V lookup: CDR1 MDHEN, CDR2 SYDVKM. J was trimmed by 2 bases and V by 2 bases; bases with no gene match: 28. This CDR3 contains 23 residues. Documented time point: pre-sensitization, week 0. The sample's treatment: therapeutic diphenylcyclopropenone sensitization with weekly scalp DPC. This clonotype was sampled from a woman aged 45-60 years with alopecia areata. Some clones in this sample may be carry-over from other donors' samples. The chain links TRBV28 to TRBJ2-7; 9 bases are shared with TRBD2. Sequencing used whole blood, obtained in connection with sensitization to the hapten diphenylcyclopropenone (DPC). The CDR3 is CASSLQQGSPSRGRATTTYEQYF. The DNA for the CDR3 is TGTGCCAGCAGTTTACAACAGGGTTCCCCCTCACGCGGGAGGGCCACTACGACCTACGAGCAGTACTTC.